Following are 14 T cell receptor beta chains from one sample sequenced in a study of cytomegalovirus exposure and HLA in healthy donors. The study ran its PCR with 60 Vbeta and 13 Jbeta primers. Assay used: immunoSEQ multiplex PCR; TCRdb lists only in-frame clones, some missing. The sample records about 120,000 clones, 80% to 85% being singletons. The sequenced material came from PBMCs. Receptors originate from a woman aged 25 to 39 in good health and CMV-seronegative.

CDR3 DNA: TGTGCCAGCGTACTACAGGGGGCAGGCACTGAAGCTTTCTTT. Its translation: CASVLQGAGTEAFF. The J gene is TRBJ1-1, the V gene TRBV6-1; 9 bases map to TRBD1. Germline loops: CDR1 MNHNS, CDR2 SASEGT. This CDR3 comprises 14 residues. V dropped 8 bases and J dropped 4; count of bases not matched to a gene: 8.

This rearrangement joins TRBV11-2 to TRBJ1-2, with a possible D match to TRBD1 (5 bases). Per germline, CDR1 SGHAT and CDR2 FQNNGV. CDR3 length: 15 amino acids. V was pared by 4 bases and J by 2 bases, with 14 bases between. The CDR3 protein is CASSSRATVNYGYTF. CDR3 sequence (DNA): TGTGCCAGCAGCTCCCGGGCGACAGTGAACTATGGCTACACCTTC.

The V call is TRBV6-1, the J call TRBJ1-5, with D unresolved. Germline V gene data show CDR1 as MNHNS and CDR2 as SASEGT. V lost 1 base and J lost 2, with 21 bases in between. This CDR3 is 19 amino acids long. CDR3 DNA: TGTGCCAGCAGTGAAGGGCCACCAGAGGCCGTCGGGGGCAATCAGCCCCAGCATTTT. Encoded protein: CASSEGPPEAVGGNQPQHF.

This clone was seen a few times. The genes are TRBV25-1 and TRBJ2-4; TRBD1 matches at 9 bases. Germline CDR1 and CDR2: MGHDK and SYGVNS. This CDR3 has 15 amino acids. Trimming cost V 8 bases and J 7 bases; bases outside gene matches: 12. The CDR3 DNA reads TGTGCCAGCGGAGGGACAGGGTCTGTAGGGAACATTCAGTACTTC. This sequence encodes CASGGTGSVGNIQYF. The entire variable domain, with the rest obtained from reference TRBV25-1 and TRBJ2-4, is as follows: EADIYQTPRYLVIGTGKKITLECSQTMGHDKMYWYQQDPGMELHLIHYSYGVNSTEKGDLSSESTVSRIRTEHFPLTLESARPSHTSQYLCASGGTGSVGNIQYFGAGTRLSVL.

The chain is built from TRBV30 and TRBJ2-5; D ambiguous. Trimming took off 2 bases at V and 0 bases at J, with 4 bases between the two ends. The germline V gene encodes CDR1 GTSNPN and CDR2 SVGIG (reference sequence). The CDR3 is 12 residues long. CDR3 coding DNA: TGTGCCTGGAGTAACAACCAAGAGACCCAGTACTTC. Protein sequence: CAWSNNQETQYF. Combining the CDR3 with reference TRBV30 and TRBJ2-5 gives the whole variable domain SQTIHQWPATLVQPVGSPLSLECTVEGTSNPNLYWYRQAAGRGLQLLFYSVGIGQISSEVPQNLSASRPQDRQFILSSKKLLLSDSGFYLCAWSNNQETQYFGPGTRLLVL.

Comments on this clone: At one end the junction does not follow the germline gene, possibly because of a read error. The CDR3, as DNA: TGTGCCAGCATTATCAGGGTCTTC. This translates into CASIIRVF. The chain has TRBV11-3 and TRBJ1-2; D may be TRBD1 (5 bases). The CDR3 covers 8 residues. Germline V lookup: CDR1 SGHNT, CDR2 YENEEA.

The rearrangement links TRBV28 to TRBJ1-1, with 9 bases fitting TRBD1. Germline V CDR1 and CDR2: MDHEN, SYDVKM. CDR3 length: 13 residues. The junction had 5 bases not matched to a gene; V was cut back by 5 bases and J by 7 bases. The CDR3, as DNA: TGTGCCAGCAGTGGGGACAGGGTCTATGAAGCTTTCTTT. It codes for CASSGDRVYEAFF. The entire variable domain, with the rest obtained from reference TRBV28 and TRBJ1-1, is as follows: DVKVTQSSRYLVKRTGEKVFLECVQDMDHENMFWYRQDPGLGLRLIYFSYDVKMKEKGDIPEGYSVSREKKERFSLILESASTNQTSMYLCASSGDRVYEAFFGQGTRLTVV.

The chain has TRBV28 and TRBJ2-3, with a possible D match to TRBD2 (6 bases). The CDR3 spans 13 residues. The V end lost 5 bases, the J end lost 8 bases, and 14 bases lay between the germline ends. Per the germline V gene, CDR1 is MDHEN and CDR2 is SYDVKM. CDR3 protein: CASSPGLPGTQYF. The DNA of the CDR3 is TGTGCCAGCAGTCCGGGACTCCCGGGTACGCAGTATTTT. Full variable domain (rest looked up from reference TRBV28 and TRBJ2-3): DVKVTQSSRYLVKRTGEKVFLECVQDMDHENMFWYRQDPGLGLRLIYFSYDVKMKEKGDIPEGYSVSREKKERFSLILESASTNQTSMYLCASSPGLPGTQYFGPGTRLTVL.

V usage is TRBV30 and J usage is TRBJ1-5; no reliable D call. Per the germline V gene, CDR1 is GTSNPN and CDR2 is SVGIG (reference sequence). The V gene lost 8 bases and the J gene lost 4 bases, with 15 bases spanning the gap. This CDR3 is 13 amino acids long. The CDR3 DNA is TGTGCCACCTCACATGGTTGGAATCAGCCCCAGCATTTT. Translated, it gives CATSHGWNQPQHF.

The CDR3 here is CSVDTQNTGELFF. The CDR3 DNA follows: TGCAGCGTTGATACACAGAACACCGGGGAGCTGTTTTTT. The chain has TRBV29-1 and TRBJ2-2; D not resolved. CDR1 is SQVTM and CDR2 is ANQGSEA in the germline V gene. Trimming took off 3 bases at V and 1 base at J, with 6 bases between the two ends. The CDR3 is 13 residues long.

The J gene is TRBJ2-7, the V gene TRBV27, with a tentative D call TRBD2 (6 bases). With 3 bases removed from V and 3 bases from J, the gap between germline ends came to 9 bases. CDR1 is MNHEY, CDR2 SMNVEV, per germline (reference sequence). This CDR3 comprises 13 residues. The chain's CDR3 is CASSFGGNYEQYF. The CDR3 DNA follows: TGTGCCAGCAGTTTCGGCGGGAACTACGAGCAGTACTTC.

For this clone: At one boundary the junction diverges from the germline segment, which might be a read error. The chain uses TRBV10-3 and TRBJ2-7, with 10 bases that match TRBD1. This CDR3 is built from 14 residues. Germline V gene sequence: CDR1 ENHRY, CDR2 SYGVKD. The CDR3 bases are TGTGCCATCACTGAGTCGGGACAGGGGCGCGAGCAGTACTTC. It is translated as CAITESGQGREQYF.

This clone has a count of ten or more. The rearrangement links TRBV2 to TRBJ1-1; D not resolved. The ends were cut back, 0 bases at V and 5 bases at J, with 7 bases in the middle. CDR1 is SNHLY and CDR2 is FYNNEI in the germline V gene. The CDR3 is 13 residues long. Here the CDR3 reads CASSEAPQTEAFF. The CDR3, as DNA: TGTGCCAGCAGTGAAGCCCCCCAGACTGAAGCTTTCTTT.

The V and J genes are TRBV29-1 and TRBJ1-1; 7 bases match TRBD1. Germline loops: CDR1 SQVTM, CDR2 ANQGSEA. The CDR3 loop spans 14 amino acids. V lost 6 bases and J lost 0; bases outside the gene matches: 7. CDR3 loop: CSVSGTELNTEAFF. The CDR3, as DNA: TGCAGCGTCAGTGGGACAGAATTGAACACTGAAGCTTTCTTT. Filled out from reference TRBV29-1 and TRBJ1-1, the complete variable domain reads SAVISQKPSRDICQRGTSLTIQCQVDSQVTMMFWYRQQPGQSLTLIATANQGSEATYESGFVIDKFPISRPNLTFSTLTVSNMSPEDSSIYLCSVSGTELNTEAFFGQGTRLTVV.